This is a list of T cell receptor beta chains from one sample in a study of T cell responses to AZD1222 COVID-19 vaccine. The method was immunoSEQ multiplex PCR; TCRdb's version includes in-frame clones alone and lacks a portion of them. Of 150,000 to 200,000 clones in the sample, 85% to 95% were seen once. This specimen consisted of peripheral blood, obtained 28 days after the second dose of the MenACWY control vaccine. Receptor source: an adult who received the MenACWY meningococcal vaccine as a control. Each CDR3 is given with its conserved first and last residue. D genes are given only for firm matches.

j_call: TRBJ2-5; d_call: .; cdr3_length: 15; v_call: TRBV24-1; cdr3_aa: CATSDLGGNQETQYF
j_call: TRBJ2-3; d_call: TRBD2; cdr3_length: 13; v_call: TRBV6-5; cdr3_aa: CASRSGSEDTQYF
j_call: TRBJ2-7; d_call: TRBD1; cdr3_length: 14; v_call: TRBV12-5; cdr3_aa: CASGLDRGLYEQYF
j_call: TRBJ1-1; d_call: .; cdr3_length: 13; v_call: TRBV27; cdr3_aa: CASRTLRTTEAFF
j_call: TRBJ2-7; d_call: .; cdr3_length: 15; v_call: TRBV6-5; cdr3_aa: CASSYSVRGGGEQYF
j_call: TRBJ1-1; d_call: .; cdr3_length: 14; v_call: TRBV7-3; cdr3_aa: CASSEGPQDTEAFF
j_call: TRBJ1-6; d_call: .; cdr3_length: 15; v_call: TRBV30; cdr3_aa: CAWSAGTGDNSPLHF
j_call: TRBJ2-2; d_call: TRBD2; cdr3_length: 17; v_call: TRBV6-2/TRBV6-3; cdr3_aa: CASSYPGLAANTGELFF
j_call: TRBJ1-1; d_call: TRBD1; cdr3_length: 16; v_call: TRBV5-1; cdr3_aa: CASSLVGDRKNTEAFF
j_call: TRBJ1-6; d_call: .; cdr3_length: 14; v_call: TRBV6-2/TRBV6-3; cdr3_aa: CASSYPDRNSPLHF
j_call: TRBJ2-3; d_call: .; cdr3_length: 16; v_call: TRBV10-3; cdr3_aa: CAISEFGTTSTDTQYF
j_call: TRBJ2-7; d_call: .; cdr3_length: 15; v_call: TRBV11-2; cdr3_aa: CASSRGGGGSYEQYF
j_call: TRBJ2-1; d_call: .; cdr3_length: 15; v_call: TRBV4-1; cdr3_aa: CASSPTKSTVGEQFF
j_call: TRBJ2-2; d_call: TRBD2; cdr3_length: 14; v_call: TRBV6-6; cdr3_aa: CASSYRGDTGELFF
j_call: TRBJ1-6; d_call: .; cdr3_length: 17; v_call: TRBV18; cdr3_aa: CASSKEAVGNYNSPLHF
j_call: TRBJ2-7; d_call: .; cdr3_length: 13; v_call: TRBV27; cdr3_aa: CASSLGTAGQQYF
j_call: TRBJ2-7; d_call: .; cdr3_length: 12; v_call: TRBV28; cdr3_aa: CASSDSSYEQYF
j_call: TRBJ1-2; d_call: TRBD1; cdr3_length: 14; v_call: TRBV30; cdr3_aa: CAWDPGTGMYGYTF
j_call: TRBJ1-3; d_call: .; cdr3_length: 17; v_call: TRBV5-1; cdr3_aa: CASSTGGGFSSGNTIYF
j_call: TRBJ2-3; d_call: .; cdr3_length: 15; v_call: TRBV6-1; cdr3_aa: CASSEALRPADTQYF
j_call: TRBJ2-2; d_call: .; cdr3_length: 13; v_call: TRBV27; cdr3_aa: CASSPSITGELFF
j_call: TRBJ2-7; d_call: TRBD2; cdr3_length: 15; v_call: TRBV18; cdr3_aa: CASSPGTSGTYEQYF
j_call: TRBJ2-1; d_call: .; cdr3_length: 12; v_call: TRBV6-5; cdr3_aa: CASTTTGNEQFF
j_call: TRBJ2-2; d_call: .; cdr3_length: 17; v_call: TRBV7-2; cdr3_aa: CASSLAGGYSNTGELFF
j_call: TRBJ2-5; d_call: .; cdr3_length: 13; v_call: TRBV2; cdr3_aa: CASSESSLVTQYF
j_call: TRBJ2-2; d_call: .; cdr3_length: 14; v_call: TRBV29-1; cdr3_aa: CSVGREPNTGELFF
j_call: TRBJ1-2; d_call: .; cdr3_length: 18; v_call: TRBV23-1; cdr3_aa: CASRNVQFSGPTNYGYTF
j_call: TRBJ2-5; d_call: .; cdr3_length: 11; v_call: TRBV19; cdr3_aa: CASSDKETQYF
j_call: TRBJ2-5; d_call: TRBD2; cdr3_length: 14; v_call: TRBV30; cdr3_aa: CAWIRAGGLGAQYF
j_call: TRBJ1-3; d_call: TRBD1; cdr3_length: 20; v_call: TRBV7-8; cdr3_aa: CASSLVDPDRGRTSGNTIYF
j_call: TRBJ2-4; d_call: .; cdr3_length: 14; v_call: TRBV28; cdr3_aa: CASRPPLVGNIQYF
j_call: TRBJ1-5; d_call: TRBD1; cdr3_length: 17; v_call: TRBV19; cdr3_aa: CASSPGQGMNSNQPQHF
j_call: TRBJ1-2; d_call: .; cdr3_length: 13; v_call: TRBV6-5; cdr3_aa: CASSFNPQYGYTF
j_call: TRBJ1-2; d_call: TRBD1; cdr3_length: 15; v_call: TRBV2; cdr3_aa: CASSERGQGVYGYTF
j_call: TRBJ1-1; d_call: .; cdr3_length: 14; v_call: TRBV5-6; cdr3_aa: CASSGPWDVETAFF
j_call: TRBJ1-1; d_call: .; cdr3_length: 14; v_call: TRBV5-8; cdr3_aa: CASSLSPENTEAFF